A selection of T cell receptor beta chains follows, all from one sample in a study of vaccination effects on CD4 cells after COVID-19. The protocol was immunoSEQ multiplex PCR, while the TCRdb copy is restricted to in-frame clones and leaves out a portion. The sample holds tens of thousands of clones; 65% to 80% are singletons and the top ten take under 5.5%. Their antigens remain unidentified. Sample: CD4+ T cells from PBMCs cultured without peptide, taken after COVID-19 vaccination. The receptor source for this set is a human donor who had a prior SARS-CoV-2 infection. Each CDR3 is given with its conserved first and last residue. The order of the fields is J gene, V gene, clone size, D gene, CDR3 DNA, CDR3 protein. The D gene is left open where the match is weak. Rows give clone size only sometimes, using once, few, many, or a class for an expanded clone.

>TRBJ2-7|TRBV4-1|NA|TRBD2
TGCGCCAGCAGCCACCAAGGACTAGCGCACACCTACGAGCAGTACTTC
CASSHQGLAHTYEQYF
>TRBJ2-1|TRBV5-1|few|NA
TGCGCCAGCAGTCCGACGGCCTCCTACAATGAGCAGTTCTTC
CASSPTASYNEQFF
>TRBJ1-6|TRBV5-1|NA|NA
TGCGCCAGCAGCTTGGGATTGGGGCAGCGTCGTAATAATTCACCCCTCCACTTT
CASSLGLGQRRNNSPLHF
>TRBJ1-4|TRBV30|NA|TRBD1
TGTGCCTGGACACCGGGACAGGGGGCAACTAATGAAAAACTGTTTTTT
CAWTPGQGATNEKLFF
>TRBJ1-1|TRBV10-3|medium-sized|NA
TGTGCCATCAGTGACAATATACAACCAAGACAGAGCACTGAAGCTTTCTTT
CAISDNIQPRQSTEAFF
>TRBJ2-3|TRBV11-3|NA|TRBD2
TGTGCCAGCAGCTTAGGGCTCATACTAGCGGGAAGTTCCGGCACAGATACGCAGTATTTT
CASSLGLILAGSSGTDTQYF
>TRBJ1-4|TRBV2|NA|TRBD1
TGTGCCAGCAGTGAAGTGGGACAGGGTGACGGGGATAATGAAAAACTGTTTTTT
CASSEVGQGDGDNEKLFF
>TRBJ1-6|TRBV2|few|TRBD1
TGTGCCAGCAGGTGGAACAGGGGTGAATCACCCCTCCACTTT
CASRWNRGESPLHF
>TRBJ2-3|TRBV6-2/TRBV6-3|NA|TRBD1
TGTGCCAGCAGCCCCGGACAGGTCTGGGATACGCAGTATTTT
CASSPGQVWDTQYF
>TRBJ1-4|TRBV6-5|few|NA
TGTGCCAGCAGTTACCAATTGACAACAACTAATGAAAAACTGTTTTTT
CASSYQLTTTNEKLFF
>TRBJ1-1|TRBV10-2|NA|NA
TGCGCTGGACGGCCAGCAGGCCCCGGGGGGCGGGACACTGAAGCTTTCTTT
CAGRPAGPGGRDTEAFF
>TRBJ1-5|TRBV10-3|NA|NA
TGTGCCATCAGTGAGGACAGCGATCAGCCCCAGCATTTT
CAISEDSDQPQHF
>TRBJ1-1|TRBV29-1|NA|NA
TGCAGCGTTGGGAAAGGGGAATACACTGAAGCTTTCTTT
CSVGKGEYTEAFF
>TRBJ2-7|TRBV30|NA|NA
TGTGCCTGGAGCTATACCTACGAGCAGTACTTC
CAWSYTYEQYF
>TRBJ1-3|TRBV7-8|NA|NA
TGTGCCAGCAGCTTACTTACAGGACTTTCATCTGGAAACACCATATATTTT
CASSLLTGLSSGNTIYF
>TRBJ2-5|TRBV2|NA|NA
TGTGCCAGCAGGAGAACTGGGACCACCACCCAAGAGACCCAGTACTTC
CASRRTGTTTQETQYF
>TRBJ1-4|TRBV15|NA|NA
TGTGCCACCAGCAGAGGGGGGCCGGAGGAAAAACTGTTTTTT
CATSRGGPEEKLFF
>TRBJ1-3|TRBV5-6|once|NA
TGTGCCAGCGGTCCTGTACTTTCTGGAAACACCATATATTTT
CASGPVLSGNTIYF
>TRBJ2-1|TRBV30|NA|TRBD1
TGTGCCTGGAGCGACAGGGGGTCTGTCAATGAGCAGTTCTTC
CAWSDRGSVNEQFF
>TRBJ1-3|TRBV7-6|few|TRBD1
TGTGCCAGCAGCTTAGCTACAGGGGCTGGAAACACCATATATTTT
CASSLATGAGNTIYF
>TRBJ2-5|TRBV11-3|NA|NA
TGTGCCAGCAGCTTAGACCCTACCGAAGAGACCCAGTACTTC
CASSLDPTEETQYF
>TRBJ2-7|TRBV3-1/TRBV3-2|NA|TRBD2
TGTGCCAGCAGCCAAGTGGGCGGGAGGTCTGCCGAGCAGTACTTC
CASSQVGGRSAEQYF
>TRBJ2-7|TRBV12-3/TRBV12-4|few|NA
TGTGCCAGCAGGATAGCGGCCTCCTACGAGCAGTACTTC
CASRIAASYEQYF